Listed here are 10 T cell receptor beta chains from one sample, sequenced in a study of T cells after yellow fever vaccination. MiXCR was run by TCRdb on the 5' RACE reads, yielding one entry per CDR3 protein. This table holds 25,000 to 35,000 distinct CDR3 sequences, 4.4% found once. The sample consisted of CD8+ T cells sorted from PBMCs, taken 5 days after the yellow fever booster vaccination. These receptors all stem from a man aged 25-45 years who received the YFV17D yellow fever vaccine.

This clonotype came up many times. The chain uses TRBV7-2 and TRBJ2-7, with D possibly matching TRBD1 (5 bases). This CDR3 contains 16 residues. CDR1 and CDR2 from the germline V gene are SGHTA and FQGNSA. Deletions cut 1 base from V and 3 bases from J, with 16 bases between. CDR3 sequence: CASSLDSTAWSYEQYF. The CDR3 nucleotides are TGTGCCAGCAGCTTAGACTCGACAGCCTGGAGCTACGAGCAGTACTTC.

This clonotype appeared many times. This chain links TRBV7-6 with TRBJ2-5, with D perhaps TRBD2 (6 bases). Germline V CDR1 and CDR2: SGHVS, FNYEAQ. Between the trimmed V and J ends, which lost 5 bases and 5 bases, there was a span of 18 bases. The CDR3 loop spans 15 amino acids. Written as DNA, the CDR3 is TGTGCCAGCAGCACCGTCGGAGGGGTGGAGGAGACCCAGTACTTC. Amino acid sequence: CASSTVGGVEETQYF.

There are many counts of this clonotype. The V and J genes are TRBV20-1 and TRBJ1-1; D gene uncertain. The length of the CDR3 is 11 residues. V gave up 6 bases and J gave up 11 bases, with 16 bases separating them. The germline CDR1 and CDR2 sequences are DFQATT and SNEGSKA (reference sequence). CDR3 coding DNA: TGCAGTGCCCGCCGTGGACTGTTTGCTTTCTTT. Translating it yields CSARRGLFAFF.

This clonotype showed up many times. This chain uses TRBV14 with TRBJ1-2; 10 positions agree with TRBD1. With V trimmed by 4 bases and J by 7 bases, 12 bases remained unmatched. Germline assignment: CDR1 SGHDN and CDR2 FVKESK. The CDR3 is made up of 16 amino acids. CDR3 sequence: CASSPRDRGFSRGYTF. The CDR3 bases are TGTGCCAGCAGCCCCCGGGACAGGGGCTTCTCTCGTGGCTACACCTTC.

This clonotype has ten or more counts. The V and J genes are TRBV6-5 and TRBJ1-5; TRBD1 matches 7 bases. The germline V gene has CDR1 MNHEY and CDR2 SVGAGI. The CDR3 is 15 residues long. V dropped 8 bases and J dropped 2; count of bases not matched to a gene: 9. CDR3 DNA: TGTGCCAGCTCGAAAAATCAGGGGGGCAATCAGCCCCAGCATTTT. Its protein is CASSKNQGGNQPQHF.

This clonotype showed up many times. The chain joins TRBV9 to TRBJ2-1, with TRBD2 matching 7 bases. Unmatched junction bases numbered 15, after V lost 4 bases and J lost 8 bases. The CDR3 loop spans 16 amino acids. CDR1 is SGDLS, CDR2 YYNGEE, per germline. In DNA, the CDR3 is TGTGCCAGCAGCCCTCCTGATGGCGGGAGAATTTATGAGCAGTTCTTC. Its protein is CASSPPDGGRIYEQFF.

This clonotype was observed many times. The chain links TRBV7-2 to TRBJ2-7; maybe TRBD2 (5 bases). CDR1 and CDR2 (germline): SGHTA, FQGNSA. V was shortened by 1 base and J by 2 bases, with 9 bases between the two germline ends. The CDR3 runs to 14 residues. The CDR3 loop reads CASSLVAPTYEQYF. CDR3 bases: TGTGCCAGCAGCTTAGTAGCGCCCACCTACGAGCAGTACTTC.

This clonotype was seen repeatedly, ten times or more. The chain is built from TRBV29-1 and TRBJ1-4; D is unclear. Trimming stripped 2 bases from V and 8 bases from J, with 18 bases between. Germline V lookup: CDR1 SQVTM, CDR2 ANQGSEA. The CDR3 has 15 amino acids. Here the CDR3 reads CSVEHPSMEGEKLFF. The CDR3 bases are TGCAGCGTTGAACACCCCTCTATGGAAGGGGAAAAACTGTTTTTT.

This clonotype came up many times. This chain joins TRBV20-1 and TRBJ2-1; 9 bases line up with TRBD2. The length of the CDR3 is 15 residues. The germline V gene has CDR1 DFQATT and CDR2 SNEGSKA (reference sequence). V was pared by 0 bases and J by 5 bases, with 5 bases of the junction left unmatched. This CDR3 is CSARDTRLADNEQFF. The CDR3 nucleotides are TGCAGTGCTAGAGATACCCGACTAGCGGACAATGAGCAGTTCTTC.

This clonotype was seen many times. The V and J genes are TRBV5-1 and TRBJ2-7, with 7 bases lining up with TRBD1. The trim removed 0 bases at V and 5 bases at J, leaving 5 bases unmatched. The CDR3 is 14 amino acids. The V gene's germline CDR1 is SGHRS and CDR2 YFSETQ. CDR3 in DNA: TGCGCCAGCAGCTTGGCCAGGGGGAGAAACGAGCAGTACTTC. It is translated as CASSLARGRNEQYF.